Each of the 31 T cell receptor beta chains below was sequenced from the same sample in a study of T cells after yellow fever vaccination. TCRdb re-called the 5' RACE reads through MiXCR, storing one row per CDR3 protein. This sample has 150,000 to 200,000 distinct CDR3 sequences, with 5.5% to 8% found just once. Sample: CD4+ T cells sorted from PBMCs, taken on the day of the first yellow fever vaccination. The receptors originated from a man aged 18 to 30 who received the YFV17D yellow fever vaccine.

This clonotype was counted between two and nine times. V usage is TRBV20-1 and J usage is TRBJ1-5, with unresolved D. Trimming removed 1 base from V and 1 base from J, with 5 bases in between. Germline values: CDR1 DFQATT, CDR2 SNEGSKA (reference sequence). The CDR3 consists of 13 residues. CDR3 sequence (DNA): TGCAGTGCTAGAGGGTCGAGCAATCAGCCCCAGCATTTT. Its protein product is CSARGSSNQPQHF.

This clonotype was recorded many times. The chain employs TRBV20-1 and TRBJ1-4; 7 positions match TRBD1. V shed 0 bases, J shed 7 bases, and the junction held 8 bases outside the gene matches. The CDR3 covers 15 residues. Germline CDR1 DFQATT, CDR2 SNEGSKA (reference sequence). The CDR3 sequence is CSAREPGGSGEKLFF. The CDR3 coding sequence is TGCAGTGCTAGAGAGCCAGGGGGATCCGGTGAAAAACTGTTTTTT.

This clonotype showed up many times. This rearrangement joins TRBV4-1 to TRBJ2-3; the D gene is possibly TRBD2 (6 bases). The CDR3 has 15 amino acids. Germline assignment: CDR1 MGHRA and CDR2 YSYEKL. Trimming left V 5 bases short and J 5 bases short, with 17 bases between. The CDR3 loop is CASSDRTTARDTQYF. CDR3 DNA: TGCGCCAGCAGCGACCGGACTACCGCGAGAGATACGCAGTATTTT.

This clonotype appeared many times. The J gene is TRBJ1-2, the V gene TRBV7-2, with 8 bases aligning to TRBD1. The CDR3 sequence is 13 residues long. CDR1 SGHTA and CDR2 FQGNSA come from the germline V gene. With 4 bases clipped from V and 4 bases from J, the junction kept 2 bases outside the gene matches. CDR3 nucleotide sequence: TGTGCCAGCAGCTCAGGGGGCGGCTATGGCTACACCTTC. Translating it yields CASSSGGGYGYTF.

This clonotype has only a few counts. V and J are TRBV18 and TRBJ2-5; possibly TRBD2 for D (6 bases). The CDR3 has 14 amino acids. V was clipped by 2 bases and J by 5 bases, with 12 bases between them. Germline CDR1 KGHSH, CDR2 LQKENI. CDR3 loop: CASSPKTEGETQYF. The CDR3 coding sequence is TGTGCCAGCTCACCAAAGACGGAGGGGGAGACCCAGTACTTC.

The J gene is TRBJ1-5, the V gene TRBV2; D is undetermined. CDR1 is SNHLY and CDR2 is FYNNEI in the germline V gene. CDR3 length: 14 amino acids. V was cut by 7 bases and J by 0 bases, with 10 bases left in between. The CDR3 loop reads CASNEDYSNQPQHF. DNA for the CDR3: TGTGCCAGCAACGAGGATTATAGCAATCAGCCCCAGCATTTT.

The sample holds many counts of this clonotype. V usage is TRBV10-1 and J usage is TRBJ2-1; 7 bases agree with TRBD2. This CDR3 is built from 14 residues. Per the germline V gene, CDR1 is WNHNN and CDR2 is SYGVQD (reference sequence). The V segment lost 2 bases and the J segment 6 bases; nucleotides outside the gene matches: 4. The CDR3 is CASSEAAGVNEQFF. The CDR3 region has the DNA TGCGCCAGCAGTGAGGCCGCGGGGGTCAATGAGCAGTTCTTC.

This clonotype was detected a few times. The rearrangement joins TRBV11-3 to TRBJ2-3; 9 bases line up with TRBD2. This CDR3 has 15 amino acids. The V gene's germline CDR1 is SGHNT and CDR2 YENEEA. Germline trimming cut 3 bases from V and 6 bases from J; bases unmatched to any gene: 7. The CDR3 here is CASSFRAGGADTQYF. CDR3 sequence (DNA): TGTGCCAGCAGCTTTCGAGCGGGGGGAGCGGATACGCAGTATTTT.

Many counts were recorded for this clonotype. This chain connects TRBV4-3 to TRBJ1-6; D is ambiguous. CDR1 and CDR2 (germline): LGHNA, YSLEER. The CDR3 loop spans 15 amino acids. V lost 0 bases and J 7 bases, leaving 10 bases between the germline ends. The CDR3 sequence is CASSQDYSGNSPLHF. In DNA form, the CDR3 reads TGCGCCAGCAGCCAAGACTATAGTGGGAATTCACCCCTCCACTTT.

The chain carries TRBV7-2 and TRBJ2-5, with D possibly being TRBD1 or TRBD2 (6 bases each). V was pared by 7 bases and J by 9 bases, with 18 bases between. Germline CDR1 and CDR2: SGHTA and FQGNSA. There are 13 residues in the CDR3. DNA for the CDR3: TGTGCCAGCAACACCGTCGGGGGCTGGGCCCAGTACTTC. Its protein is CASNTVGGWAQYF.

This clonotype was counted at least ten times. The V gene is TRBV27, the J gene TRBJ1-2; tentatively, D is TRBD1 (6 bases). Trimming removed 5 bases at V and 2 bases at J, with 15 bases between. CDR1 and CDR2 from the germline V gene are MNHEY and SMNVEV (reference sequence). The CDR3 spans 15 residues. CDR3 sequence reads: CASSPRDTQNYGYTF. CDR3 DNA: TGTGCCAGCAGTCCGCGGGACACCCAGAACTATGGCTACACCTTC.

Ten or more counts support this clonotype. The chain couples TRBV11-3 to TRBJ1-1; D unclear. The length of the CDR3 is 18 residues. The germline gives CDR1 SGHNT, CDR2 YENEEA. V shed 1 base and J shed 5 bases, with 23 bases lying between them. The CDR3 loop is CASSLVNIRRVGETEAFF. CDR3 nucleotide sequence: TGTGCCAGCAGCTTAGTTAACATAAGAAGGGTTGGTGAGACTGAAGCTTTCTTT. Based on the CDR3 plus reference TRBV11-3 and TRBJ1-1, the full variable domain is EAGVVQSPRYKIIEKKQPVAFWCNPISGHNTLYWYLQNLGQGPELLIRYENEEAVDDSQLPKDRFSAERLKGVDSTLKIQPAELGDSAVYLCASSLVNIRRVGETEAFFGQGTRLTVV.

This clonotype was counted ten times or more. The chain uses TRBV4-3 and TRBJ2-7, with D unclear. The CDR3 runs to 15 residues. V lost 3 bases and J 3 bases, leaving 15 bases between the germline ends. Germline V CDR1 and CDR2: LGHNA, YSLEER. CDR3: CASSQGKGPNYEQYF. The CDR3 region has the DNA TGCGCCAGCAGCCAGGGAAAAGGGCCTAACTACGAGCAGTACTTC.

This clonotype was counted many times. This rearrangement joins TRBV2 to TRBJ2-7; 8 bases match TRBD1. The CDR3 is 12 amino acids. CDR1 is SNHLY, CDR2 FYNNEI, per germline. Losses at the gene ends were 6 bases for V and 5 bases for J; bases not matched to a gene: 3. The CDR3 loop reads CASRDRAHEQYF. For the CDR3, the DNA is TGTGCCAGCAGGGACAGGGCCCACGAGCAGTACTTC.

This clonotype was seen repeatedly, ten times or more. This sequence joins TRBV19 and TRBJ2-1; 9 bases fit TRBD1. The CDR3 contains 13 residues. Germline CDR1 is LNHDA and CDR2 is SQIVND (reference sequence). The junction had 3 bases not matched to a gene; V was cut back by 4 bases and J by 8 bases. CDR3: CASSTRQGDEQFF. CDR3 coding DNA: TGTGCCAGTAGTACTCGACAGGGGGATGAGCAGTTCTTC.

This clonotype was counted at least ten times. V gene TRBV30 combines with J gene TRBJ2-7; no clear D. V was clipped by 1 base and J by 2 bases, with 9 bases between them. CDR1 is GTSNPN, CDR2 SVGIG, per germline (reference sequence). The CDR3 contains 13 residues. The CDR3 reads CAWSGLLPYEQYF. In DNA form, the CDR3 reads TGTGCCTGGAGTGGTCTACTACCCTACGAGCAGTACTTC.

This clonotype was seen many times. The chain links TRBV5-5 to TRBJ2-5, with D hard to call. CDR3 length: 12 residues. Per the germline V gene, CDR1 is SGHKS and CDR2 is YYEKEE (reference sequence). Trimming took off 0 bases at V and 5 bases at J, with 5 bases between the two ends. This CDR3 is CASSLGPETQYF. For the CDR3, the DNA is TGTGCCAGCAGCTTGGGGCCGGAGACCCAGTACTTC.

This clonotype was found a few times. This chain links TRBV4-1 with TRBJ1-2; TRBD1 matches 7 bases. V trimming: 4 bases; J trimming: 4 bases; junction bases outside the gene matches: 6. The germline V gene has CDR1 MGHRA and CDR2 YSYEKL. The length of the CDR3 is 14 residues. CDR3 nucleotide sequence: TGCGCCAGCAGCCCCCAGGACAGGACCTATGGCTACACCTTC. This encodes CASSPQDRTYGYTF.

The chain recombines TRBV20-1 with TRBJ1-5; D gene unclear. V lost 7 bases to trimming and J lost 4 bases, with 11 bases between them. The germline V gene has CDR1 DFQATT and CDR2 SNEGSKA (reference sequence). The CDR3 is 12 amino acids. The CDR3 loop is CSVLRSNQPQHF. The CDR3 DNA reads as TGCAGTGTTTTGAGGTCTAATCAGCCCCAGCATTTT.

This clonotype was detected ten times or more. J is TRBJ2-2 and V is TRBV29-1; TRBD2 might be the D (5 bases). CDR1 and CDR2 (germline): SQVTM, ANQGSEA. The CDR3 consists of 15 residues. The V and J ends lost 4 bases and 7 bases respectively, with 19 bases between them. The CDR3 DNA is TGCAGCGTTGGAGGGTTTGAAGGGTGGAGCGGGGAGCTGTTTTTT. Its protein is CSVGGFEGWSGELFF.

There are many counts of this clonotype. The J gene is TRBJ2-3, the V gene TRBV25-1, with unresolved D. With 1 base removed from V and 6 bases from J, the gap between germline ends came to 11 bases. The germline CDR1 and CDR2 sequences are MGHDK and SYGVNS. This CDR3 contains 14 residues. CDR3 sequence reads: CASSESVSWDTQYF. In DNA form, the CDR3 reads TGTGCCAGCAGTGAATCGGTTAGCTGGGATACGCAGTATTTT.

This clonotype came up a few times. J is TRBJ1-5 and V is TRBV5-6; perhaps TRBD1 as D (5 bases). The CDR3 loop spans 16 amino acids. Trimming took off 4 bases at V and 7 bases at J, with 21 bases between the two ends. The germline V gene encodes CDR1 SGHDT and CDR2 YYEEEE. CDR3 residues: CASSPGGLRGGQPQHF. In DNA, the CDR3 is TGTGCCAGCAGCCCGGGGGGATTAAGGGGCGGGCAGCCCCAGCATTTT. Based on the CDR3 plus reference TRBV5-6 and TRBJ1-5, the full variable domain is DAGVTQSPTHLIKTRGQQVTLRCSPKSGHDTVSWYQQALGQGPQFIFQYYEEEERQRGNFPDRFSGHQFPNYSSELNVNALLLGDSALYLCASSPGGLRGGQPQHFGDGTRLSIL.

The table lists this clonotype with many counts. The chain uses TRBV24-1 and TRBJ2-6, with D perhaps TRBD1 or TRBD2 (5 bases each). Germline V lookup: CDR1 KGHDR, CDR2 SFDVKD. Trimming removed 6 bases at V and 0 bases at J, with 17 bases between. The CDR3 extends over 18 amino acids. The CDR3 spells CATSPTPGTLSGANVLTF. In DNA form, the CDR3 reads TGTGCCACCAGTCCAACCCCGGGGACCCTCTCTGGGGCCAACGTCCTGACTTTC.

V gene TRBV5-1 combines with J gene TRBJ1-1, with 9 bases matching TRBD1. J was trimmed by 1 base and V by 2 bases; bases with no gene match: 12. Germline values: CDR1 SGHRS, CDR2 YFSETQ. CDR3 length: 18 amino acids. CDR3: CASSLTSGQGAGNTEAFF. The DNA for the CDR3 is TGCGCCAGCAGCTTAACGTCGGGACAGGGTGCGGGGAACACTGAAGCTTTCTTT.

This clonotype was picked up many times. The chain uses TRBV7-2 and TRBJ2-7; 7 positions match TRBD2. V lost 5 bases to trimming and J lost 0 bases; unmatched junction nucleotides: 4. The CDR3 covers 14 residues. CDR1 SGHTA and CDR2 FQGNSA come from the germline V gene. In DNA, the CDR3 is TGTGCCAGCAGCGCCAGCGGGAACTCCTACGAGCAGTACTTC. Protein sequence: CASSASGNSYEQYF.

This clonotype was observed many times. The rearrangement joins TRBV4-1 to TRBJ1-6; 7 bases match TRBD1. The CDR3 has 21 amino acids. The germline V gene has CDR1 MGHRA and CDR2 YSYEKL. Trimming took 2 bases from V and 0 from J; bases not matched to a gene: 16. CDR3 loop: CASSQFPLGGKSSSYNSPLHF. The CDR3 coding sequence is TGCGCCAGCAGCCAATTTCCCCTAGGGGGCAAATCCAGCTCCTATAATTCACCCCTCCACTTT.

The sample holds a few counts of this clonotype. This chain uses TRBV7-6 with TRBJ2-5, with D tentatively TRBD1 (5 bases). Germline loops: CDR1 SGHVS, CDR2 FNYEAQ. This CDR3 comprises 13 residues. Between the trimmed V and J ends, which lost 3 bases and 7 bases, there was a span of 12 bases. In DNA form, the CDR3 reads TGTGCCAGCAGCTTTGAAGCAAGGGGGACCCAGTACTTC. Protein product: CASSFEARGTQYF. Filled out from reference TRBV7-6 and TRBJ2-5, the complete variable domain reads GAGVSQSPRYKVTKRGQDVALRCDPISGHVSLYWYRQALGQGPEFLTYFNYEAQQDKSGLPNDRFSAERPEGSISTLTIQRTEQRDSAMYRCASSFEARGTQYFGPGTRLLVL.

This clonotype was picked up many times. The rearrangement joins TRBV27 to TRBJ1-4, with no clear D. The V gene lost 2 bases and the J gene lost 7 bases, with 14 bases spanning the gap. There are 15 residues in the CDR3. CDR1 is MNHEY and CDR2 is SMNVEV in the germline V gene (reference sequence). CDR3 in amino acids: CASSLVRSVGEKLFF. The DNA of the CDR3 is TGTGCCAGCAGTTTAGTGAGGAGTGTTGGTGAAAAACTGTTTTTT.

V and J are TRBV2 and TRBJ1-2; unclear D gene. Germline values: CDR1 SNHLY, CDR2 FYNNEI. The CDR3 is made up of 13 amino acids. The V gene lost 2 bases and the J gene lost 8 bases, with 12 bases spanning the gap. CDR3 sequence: CASSERQVMGYTF. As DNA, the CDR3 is TGTGCCAGCAGTGAAAGGCAGGTGATGGGCTACACCTTC.

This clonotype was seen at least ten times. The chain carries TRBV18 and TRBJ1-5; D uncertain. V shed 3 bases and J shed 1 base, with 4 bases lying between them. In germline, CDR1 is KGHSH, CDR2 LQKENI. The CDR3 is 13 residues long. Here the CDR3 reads CASSPGSNQPQHF. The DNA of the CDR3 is TGTGCCAGCTCACCGGGCAGCAATCAGCCCCAGCATTTT.

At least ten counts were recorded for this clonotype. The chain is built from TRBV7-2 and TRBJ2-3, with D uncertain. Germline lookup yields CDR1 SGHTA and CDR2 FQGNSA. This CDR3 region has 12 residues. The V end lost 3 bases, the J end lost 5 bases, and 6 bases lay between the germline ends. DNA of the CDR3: TGTGCCAGCAGCTTCCTAAGAGATACGCAGTATTTT. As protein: CASSFLRDTQYF.